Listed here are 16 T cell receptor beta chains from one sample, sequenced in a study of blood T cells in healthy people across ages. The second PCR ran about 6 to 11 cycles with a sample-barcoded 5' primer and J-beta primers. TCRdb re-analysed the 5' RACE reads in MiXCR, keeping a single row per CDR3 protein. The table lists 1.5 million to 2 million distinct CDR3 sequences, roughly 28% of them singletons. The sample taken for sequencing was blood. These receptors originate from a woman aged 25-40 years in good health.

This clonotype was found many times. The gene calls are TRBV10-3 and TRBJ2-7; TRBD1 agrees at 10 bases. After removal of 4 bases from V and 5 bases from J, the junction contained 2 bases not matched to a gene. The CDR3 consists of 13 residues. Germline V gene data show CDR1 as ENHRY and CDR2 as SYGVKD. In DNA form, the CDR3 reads TGTGCCATCAGTGGGACAGGGGGAAACGAGCAGTACTTC. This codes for CAISGTGGNEQYF.

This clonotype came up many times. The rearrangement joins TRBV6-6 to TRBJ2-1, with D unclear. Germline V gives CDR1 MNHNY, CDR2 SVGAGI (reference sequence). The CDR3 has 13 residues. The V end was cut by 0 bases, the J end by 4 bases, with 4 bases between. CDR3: CASSYSPYNEQFF. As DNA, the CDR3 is TGTGCCAGCAGTTACTCTCCGTACAATGAGCAGTTCTTC.

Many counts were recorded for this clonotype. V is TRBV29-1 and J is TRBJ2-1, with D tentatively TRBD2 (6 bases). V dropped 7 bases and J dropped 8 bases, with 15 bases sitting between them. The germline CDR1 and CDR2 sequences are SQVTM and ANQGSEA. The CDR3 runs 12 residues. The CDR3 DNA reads TGCAGCGGGGGGTCGGGGGTCTATGAGCAGTTCTTC. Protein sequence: CSGGSGVYEQFF.

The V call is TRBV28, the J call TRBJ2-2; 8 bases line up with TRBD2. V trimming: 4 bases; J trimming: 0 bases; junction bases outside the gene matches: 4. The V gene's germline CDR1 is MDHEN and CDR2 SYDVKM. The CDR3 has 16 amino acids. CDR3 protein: CASSSGGPPNTGELFF. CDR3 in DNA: TGTGCCAGCAGTTCGGGGGGGCCCCCGAACACCGGGGAGCTGTTTTTT.

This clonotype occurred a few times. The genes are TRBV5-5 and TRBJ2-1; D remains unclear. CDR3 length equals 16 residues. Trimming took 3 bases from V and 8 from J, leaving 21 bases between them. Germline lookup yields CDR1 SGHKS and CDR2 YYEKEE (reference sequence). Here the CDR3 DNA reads TGTGCCAGCAGCTCGGGCCACGAGGCGCTTATATATGAGCAGTTCTTC. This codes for CASSSGHEALIYEQFF.

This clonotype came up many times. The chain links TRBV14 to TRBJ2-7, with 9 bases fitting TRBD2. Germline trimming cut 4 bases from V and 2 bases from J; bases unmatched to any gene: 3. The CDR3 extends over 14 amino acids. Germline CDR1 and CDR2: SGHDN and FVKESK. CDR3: CASSRASGTYEQYF. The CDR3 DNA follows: TGTGCCAGCAGCCGGGCTAGCGGGACCTACGAGCAGTACTTC.

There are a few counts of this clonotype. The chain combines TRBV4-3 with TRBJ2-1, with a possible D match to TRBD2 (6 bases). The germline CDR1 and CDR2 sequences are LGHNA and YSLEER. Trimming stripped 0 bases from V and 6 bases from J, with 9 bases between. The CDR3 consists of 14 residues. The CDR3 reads CASSQEGSGNEQFF. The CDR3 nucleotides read TGCGCCAGCAGCCAAGAAGGTAGCGGCAATGAGCAGTTCTTC.

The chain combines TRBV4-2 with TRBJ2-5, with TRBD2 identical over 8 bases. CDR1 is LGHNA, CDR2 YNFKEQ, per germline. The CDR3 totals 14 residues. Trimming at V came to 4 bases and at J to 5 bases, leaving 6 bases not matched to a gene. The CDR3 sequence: CASSRSGDPETQYF. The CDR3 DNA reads TGTGCCAGCAGCCGTAGCGGGGATCCGGAGACCCAGTACTTC.

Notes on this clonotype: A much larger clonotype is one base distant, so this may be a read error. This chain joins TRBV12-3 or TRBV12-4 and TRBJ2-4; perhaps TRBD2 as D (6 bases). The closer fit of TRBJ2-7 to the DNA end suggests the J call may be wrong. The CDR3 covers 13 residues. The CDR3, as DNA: TGTGCCAGCAGTTGGAGGGCAGCCTGCGAGCAGTACTTC. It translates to CASSWRAACEQYF.

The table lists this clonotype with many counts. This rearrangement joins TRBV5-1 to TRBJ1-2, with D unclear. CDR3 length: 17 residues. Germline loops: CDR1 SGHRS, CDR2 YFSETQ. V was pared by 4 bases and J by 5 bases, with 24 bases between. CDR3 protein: CASSRTAGRDRTYGYTF. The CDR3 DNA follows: TGCGCCAGCAGCCGGACGGCGGGCCGCGATCGAACGTATGGCTACACCTTC.

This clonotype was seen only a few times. CDR3 amino acids: CSARDTGAYNEQFF. CDR3 nucleotides: TGCAGTGCTAGAGATACGGGGGCCTACAATGAGCAGTTCTTC. The gene calls are TRBV20-1 and TRBJ2-1; tentative D call: TRBD2 (6 bases). This CDR3 spans 14 amino acids. CDR1 is DFQATT and CDR2 is SNEGSKA in the germline V gene (reference sequence). With 0 bases removed from V and 2 bases from J, the gap between germline ends came to 8 bases.

The CDR3 DNA reads TGTGCCAGCAGTGAAGTTCGGCTAGCGGGTACCTACGAGCAGTACTTC. Amino acid sequence: CASSEVRLAGTYEQYF. V and J are TRBV2 and TRBJ2-7; 8 bases align to TRBD2. V was clipped by 1 base and J by 2 bases; unmatched bases: 7. The germline V gene encodes CDR1 SNHLY and CDR2 FYNNEI. The CDR3 loop spans 16 amino acids.

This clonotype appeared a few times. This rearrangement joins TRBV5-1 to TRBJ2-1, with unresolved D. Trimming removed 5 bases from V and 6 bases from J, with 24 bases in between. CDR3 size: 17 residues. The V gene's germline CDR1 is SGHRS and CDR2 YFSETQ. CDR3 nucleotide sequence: TGCGCCAGCAGGGTACATACGACCGCTCTAAACTTCAATGAGCAGTTCTTC. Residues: CASRVHTTALNFNEQFF. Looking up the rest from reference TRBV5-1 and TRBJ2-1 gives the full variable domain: KAGVTQTPRYLIKTRGQQVTLSCSPISGHRSVSWYQQTPGQGLQFLFEYFSETQRNKGNFPGRFSGRQFSNSRSEMNVSTLELGDSALYLCASRVHTTALNFNEQFFGPGTRLTVL.

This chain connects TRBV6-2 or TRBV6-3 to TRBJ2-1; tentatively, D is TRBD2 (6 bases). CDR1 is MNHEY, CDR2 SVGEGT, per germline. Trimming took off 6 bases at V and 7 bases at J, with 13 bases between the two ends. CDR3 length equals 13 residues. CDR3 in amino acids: CASSIRERNEQFF. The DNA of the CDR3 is TGTGCCAGCAGCATCCGGGAGAGAAATGAGCAGTTCTTC.

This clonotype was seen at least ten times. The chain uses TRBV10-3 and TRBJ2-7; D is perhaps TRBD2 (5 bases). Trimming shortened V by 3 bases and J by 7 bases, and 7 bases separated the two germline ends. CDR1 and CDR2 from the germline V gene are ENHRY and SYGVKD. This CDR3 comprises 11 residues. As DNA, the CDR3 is TGTGCCATCAGTGAAGGGAGAGAGCAGTACTTC. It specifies CAISEGREQYF.

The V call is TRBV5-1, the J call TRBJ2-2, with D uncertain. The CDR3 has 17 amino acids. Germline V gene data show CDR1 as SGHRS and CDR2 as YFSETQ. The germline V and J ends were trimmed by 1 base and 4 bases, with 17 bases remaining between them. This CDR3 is CASSLTGSPNPTGELFF. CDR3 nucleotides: TGCGCCAGCAGCTTGACGGGCAGCCCTAATCCCACCGGGGAGCTGTTTTTT.